The 3 T cell receptor beta chains given below trace back to one sample, sequenced in a study of graft-versus-host responses after intestinal transplantation. These receptors' targets are unknown. Profiled with immunoSEQ multiplex PCR; TCRdb holds only in-frame clones, not every one. Here the sample spans roughly 89,000 clones, 91% being singletons. The sequencing here drew on unstimulated CD4+ T cells sorted from spleen or lymph node cells, taken before intestinal transplant. The receptors come from a human donor who received an intestinal transplant.

This chain uses TRBV9 with TRBJ2-7; 11 nucleotides match TRBD2. CDR3 size: 16 residues. Trimming at V came to 0 bases and at J to 2 bases, leaving 4 bases not matched to a gene. Per germline, CDR1 SGDLS and CDR2 YYNGEE. The CDR3 sequence: CASSVAPSGGTYEQYF. Here the CDR3 DNA reads TGTGCCAGCAGCGTAGCCCCTAGCGGGGGGACCTACGAGCAGTACTTC.

The chain uses TRBV18 and TRBJ2-3; TRBD2 agrees at 9 bases. Germline loops: CDR1 KGHSH, CDR2 LQKENI. The CDR3 sequence is 15 residues long. With 3 bases clipped from V and 3 bases from J, the junction kept 4 bases outside the gene matches. CDR3 loop: CASSPLAGKTDTQYF. CDR3 DNA sequence: TGTGCCAGCTCACCCCTAGCGGGGAAAACAGATACGCAGTATTTT.

The chain links TRBV28 to TRBJ1-6; 10 bases fit TRBD1. The V gene end was trimmed by 4 bases and the J gene end by 5 bases; junction bases not matched to a gene: 14. The CDR3 length is 19 residues. Per germline, CDR1 MDHEN and CDR2 SYDVKM. CDR3 protein: CASSSLGQGRKWDNSPLHF. DNA for the CDR3: TGTGCCAGCAGTTCTTTGGGACAGGGGCGCAAATGGGATAATTCACCCCTCCACTTT.